The source of this T cell receptor beta chain is a study of blood T cells in healthy people across ages (dated by TCRdb to the mid-2010s). A note on the overall study: Template switching captured roughly one uniquely barcoded TCR beta cDNA molecule per two T cells in model experiments. For two donors (one aged 18 to 30 and one aged 80 or older), the study analyzed two additional independent replicas of 1 million unique cDNA reads from the same blood draw. To avoid experimental bias, donors of different ages were randomly spread across the sequencing lanes. The study measured age-related changes in TCR beta repertoire diversity using deep sequencing normalized with unique cDNA molecular identifiers. Four age groups were formed from the donors: young (average approximately 15 years), middle-aged (approximately 40), aged (about 62) and long-lived (about 75).

The investigation overall reported the following: Total diversity estimates from one million sequenced T cells were considered lower bounds and underestimates. Observed TCR beta diversity per million T cells fell roughly linearly with age, and a significant reduction was already apparent by age about 43. Bulk unsorted PBMC profiling prevented conclusive comparison of naive and antigen-experienced compartments. Because donor CMV infection status was unknown, age-related changes in expanded clonotypes were potentially confounded. The percentage of naive T cells measured by flow cytometry correlated strongly with observed TCR beta diversity. Compared with the aged group, the long-lived group had more naive CD4+ T cells, fewer expanded clones and increased TCR diversity, suggesting age selection.

The CDR3 spans 15 residues, from the cysteine through the phenylalanine. CDR3 DNA is the only sequence kept; it has 45 bases, read in frame from the first base. V was cut back by 0 bases and J by 2 bases, leaving a gap of 11 bases between them. From the germline V gene, CDR1 is SGHRS and CDR2 is YFSETQ. The method behind the library was 5' RACE. Sequenced on an Illumina HiSeq 2500. A second PCR of about 7 to 12 cycles was performed with a sample-barcoded 5' primer and a J-beta primer mix. A template-switch 5' adaptor carrying 12 random nucleotides introduced a unique molecular identifier onto each TCR beta cDNA molecule. Each sample yielded at least 3 million CDR3-containing paired-end reads. First-strand cDNA was synthesized from all RNA with the Mint cDNA synthesis kit, primed by a TRBC-specific oligonucleotide. After uracil-DNA glycosylase treatment, a first 18-cycle PCR used universal primers M1SS and BC2_uni_R on all cDNA. Regarding the original processing steps: For normalization, 1 million high-quality reads, each with a distinct molecular identifier, were randomly selected from each sample. Reads sharing molecular identifiers were discarded rather than binned into consensus sequences. MiTCR, with a Q25 quality threshold and the strictest error-elimination algorithm, was used for CDR3 identification, clonotype clustering and error correction. A nonparametric unseen species model using Euler transformation provided a lower-bound estimate of total TCR beta diversity. Using fastp trimming at Q25 and MiXCR clonotype assembly, TCRdb reanalyzed the public sequencing data and kept in-frame beta chains. CDR3 protein duplicates are merged, each entry listing the most common genes and DNA. The V and J calls were not made by the authors but by TCRdb's processing. The sample table shows hundreds of thousands of distinct CDR3 sequences, and about 61% are seen once. Roughly 25% of the sample is taken by the ten largest.

The donors were some 36 Caucasian individuals from Russia, aged roughly 6 to 100 years, who were systemically healthy. Each donor gave about 11 milliliters of peripheral blood, drawn into EDTA-treated Vacutainer tubes. Ficoll-Paque density-gradient centrifugation was used to isolate PBMCs, with at least 6.5 million per sample. Total RNA, at least 6 micrograms per sample, was extracted from PBMCs with Trizol reagent. For every donor, flow cytometry on a PBMC aliquot measured the percentage of naive CD45RAhigh/CD27high T cells. About this clonotype: The clone's antigen remains unknown. Base-call qualities are not available, and no considerably larger clone is one nucleotide away.

The sequence was collected from a man aged 35-49 years in good health. The sequence is built from TRBV5-1 and TRBJ2-5; the D gene assignment is ambiguous. The sequencing sample was made of blood. The bases are TGCGCCAGCAGCTTGGATTTCCGCGGTCAAGAGACCCAGTACTTC. This encodes CASSLDFRGQETQYF.